What follows is one T cell receptor beta chain and its context. A much larger clone differs by one base, so this may be a read error. Using immunoSEQ multiplex PCR, the repertoire was profiled, and TCRdb retains in-frame clones only, with some absent. The sample carries around 2,000,000 clones, over 85% recorded once. This entry comes from a study of shared clonotypes between healthy human individuals. CD45RO-negative, CCR7-positively selected cells formed the naive CD8 fraction, excluding terminally differentiated effector memory CD45RA+ cells. Within Nashville, Tennessee resided all donors, each a Caucasian adult. CDR1 SEHNR and CDR2 FQNEAQ come from the germline V gene (reference sequence). Trimming removed 5 bases at V and 1 base at J, with 8 bases between. The CDR3 contains 13 residues.

This TCR was sampled from a man younger than 35 in good health. The V and J genes are TRBV7-9 and TRBJ1-1; weak D call: TRBD1 (5 bases). The source material was naive CD8+ T cells sorted from blood. CDR3 in DNA: TGTGCCAGCAGCGGCGGGGGGAACACTGAAGCTTTCTTT. As protein: CASSGGGNTEAFF.